The 29 T cell receptor beta chains listed next were all sequenced from one sample in a study of shared clonotypes between healthy human individuals. CD45RO negativity and positive selection for CCR7 defined naive CD8 cells, a population that excluded terminally differentiated effector memory CD45RA+ cells. Sequencing was performed with immunoSEQ multiplex PCR; in TCRdb, only in-frame clones are kept and a portion is missing. The sample lists about 1,900,000 clones, about 95% occurring once. The sequenced sample consisted of naive CD8+ T cells sorted from blood. These TCRs come from a man aged 18 to 30 in good health.

This sequence joins TRBV6-1 and TRBJ2-2; maybe TRBD1 (5 bases). There are 16 residues in the CDR3. V was cut by 3 bases and J by 5 bases, with 16 bases left in between. Germline V gene lookup returns CDR1 MNHNS and CDR2 SASEGT. The DNA of the CDR3 is TGTGCCAGCAGTGATTGGCAGGGTTCGGTTACCGGGGAGCTGTTTTTT. It yields the protein CASSDWQGSVTGELFF.

The genes are TRBV5-8 and TRBJ2-3, with D unresolved. Per the germline V gene, CDR1 is SGHTS and CDR2 is YDEGEE. The ends were cut back, 0 bases at V and 3 bases at J, with 17 bases in the middle. This CDR3 is 17 amino acids long. Written as DNA, the CDR3 is TGTGCCAGCAGCTTGGGATTGGACGTCGCCCCAACAGATACGCAGTATTTT. As protein: CASSLGLDVAPTDTQYF.

This sequence joins TRBV2 and TRBJ2-1; TRBD1 aligns across 10 bases. CDR1 is SNHLY and CDR2 is FYNNEI in the germline V gene. The CDR3 has 17 amino acids. V gave up 1 base and J gave up 9 bases; unmatched junction bases: 12. The chain's CDR3 is CASSEGPGTGDYGEQFF. The CDR3 DNA reads TGTGCCAGCAGTGAAGGACCCGGGACAGGGGATTATGGTGAGCAGTTCTTC.

V usage is TRBV7-3 and J usage is TRBJ2-3; possibly TRBD2 for D (6 bases). In germline, CDR1 is SGHTA, CDR2 FQGTGA. V was clipped by 5 bases and J by 4 bases, with 22 bases between them. The CDR3 contains 17 residues. In DNA form, the CDR3 reads TGTGCCAGCAGCATCTCACTGGCCGCGGGGTGGGCAGATACGCAGTATTTT. This gives the protein CASSISLAAGWADTQYF.

Comments on this clone: Distinct nucleotide sequences in the sample also encode this CDR3. This chain links TRBV4-1 with TRBJ1-6; D is perhaps TRBD1 (5 bases). Germline loops: CDR1 MGHRA, CDR2 YSYEKL. The V end lost 1 base, the J end lost 5 bases, and 6 bases lay between the germline ends. The CDR3 spans 14 residues. CDR3 nucleotide sequence: TGCGCCAGCAGCCAAGGACAGAATAATTCACCCCTCCACTTT. Its protein is CASSQGQNNSPLHF.

The gene calls are TRBV7-8 and TRBJ1-5, with D unclear. Trimming removed 1 base at V and 0 bases at J, with 10 bases between. Germline CDR1 reads SGHVS; CDR2 reads FQNEAQ. The CDR3 has 16 residues. CDR3 DNA sequence: TGTGCCAGCAGCTTAGGACCCACAGATAGCAATCAGCCCCAGCATTTT. Its protein product is CASSLGPTDSNQPQHF.

Here the CDR3 reads CASSLVGGRAYGANVLTF. The CDR3 DNA reads as TGTGCCAGCAGCTTAGTTGGCGGGAGGGCATATGGGGCCAACGTCCTGACTTTC. The chain carries TRBV7-8 and TRBJ2-6; 9 bases match TRBD2. The CDR3 runs to 18 residues. Per the germline V gene, CDR1 is SGHVS and CDR2 is FQNEAQ. V lost 1 base, J lost 3 bases, and 7 bases stayed unmatched.

The CDR3 here is CASSLDRGGNYEQYF. The CDR3 nucleotides read TGCGCCAGCAGCTTGGACCGCGGGGGAAACTACGAGCAGTACTTC. V gene TRBV5-1 combines with J gene TRBJ2-7, with TRBD2 identical over 7 bases. Losses at the gene ends were 0 bases for V and 3 bases for J; bases not matched to a gene: 6. CDR3 size: 15 residues. Germline V lookup: CDR1 SGHRS, CDR2 YFSETQ.

The chain links TRBV9 to TRBJ2-7, with 11 positions matching TRBD1. Unmatched junction bases numbered 6, after V lost 4 bases and J lost 3 bases. Per the germline V gene, CDR1 is SGDLS and CDR2 is YYNGEE. This CDR3 has 15 residues. The CDR3 nucleotides read TGTGCCAGCAGCCCCACGGGACAGGGGGACTACGAGCAGTACTTC. Translated: CASSPTGQGDYEQYF.

V and J are TRBV2 and TRBJ1-2, with 7 bases lining up with TRBD1. The CDR3 is made up of 15 amino acids. V shed 2 bases, J shed 1 base, and the junction held 4 bases outside the gene matches. Germline V CDR1 and CDR2: SNHLY, FYNNEI. CDR3 sequence (DNA): TGTGCCAGCAGTGAAACAGGGGAACTTAACTATGGCTACACCTTC. It specifies CASSETGELNYGYTF. Full variable domain (missing parts from reference TRBV2 and TRBJ1-2): EPEVTQTPSHQVTQMGQEVILRCVPISNHLYFYWYRQILGQKVEFLVSFYNNEISEKSEIFDDQFSVERPDGSNFTLKIRSTKLEDSAMYFCASSETGELNYGYTFGSGTRLTVV.

The V call is TRBV13, the J call TRBJ1-2; 7 bases fit TRBD1. The germline V gene has CDR1 PRHDT and CDR2 FYEKMQ (reference sequence). V lost 5 bases and J lost 4; bases outside the gene matches: 7. The length of the CDR3 is 14 residues. Here the CDR3 reads CASSPRTGLYGYTF. CDR3 bases: TGTGCCAGCAGCCCTAGGACAGGACTCTATGGCTACACCTTC.

The gene calls are TRBV29-1 and TRBJ1-1, with 7 nucleotides matching TRBD1. The CDR3 contains 13 residues. With 2 bases clipped from V and 6 bases from J, the junction kept 6 bases outside the gene matches. Germline CDR1 reads SQVTM; CDR2 reads ANQGSEA. The CDR3 reads CSVETGEKAEAFF. The CDR3 DNA reads TGCAGCGTTGAAACAGGGGAAAAGGCTGAAGCTTTCTTT.

This clone appeared a few times. The chain uses TRBV27 and TRBJ1-2; the D is unclear. Deletions cut 2 bases from V and 8 bases from J, with 9 bases between. Germline V gene sequence: CDR1 MNHEY, CDR2 SMNVEV (reference sequence). The CDR3 has 12 residues. DNA for the CDR3: TGTGCCAGCAGTTTACCGGGCGACGGCTACACCTTC. This sequence encodes CASSLPGDGYTF.

The chain recombines TRBV7-9 with TRBJ1-2; tentatively, D is TRBD1 (6 bases). The CDR3 runs to 14 residues. Per germline, CDR1 SEHNR and CDR2 FQNEAQ (reference sequence). V lost 7 bases to trimming and J lost 4 bases, with 16 bases between them. The CDR3 sequence is CASTAIGGSYGYTF. The CDR3 region has the DNA TGTGCCAGCACCGCGATAGGGGGGAGCTATGGCTACACCTTC.

This chain uses TRBV7-9 with TRBJ2-3; the match to TRBD1 covers 8 bases. Germline assignment: CDR1 SEHNR and CDR2 FQNEAQ (reference sequence). V gave up 6 bases and J gave up 5 bases; unmatched junction bases: 10. This CDR3 has 15 residues. As DNA, the CDR3 is TGTGCCAGCAGTTTACCCAGGGGGCGCGTAGATACGCAGTATTTT. Amino acids: CASSLPRGRVDTQYF.

The rearrangement uses TRBV11-3 and TRBJ2-3; 12 nucleotides match TRBD1. The junction had 6 bases not matched to a gene; V was cut back by 8 bases and J by 3 bases. CDR1 SGHNT and CDR2 YENEEA come from the germline V gene. The CDR3 covers 15 residues. This CDR3 reads CASLRDRGQTDTQYF. Written as DNA, the CDR3 is TGTGCCAGCCTAAGGGACAGGGGGCAGACAGATACGCAGTATTTT.

In regard to this clone: The same CDR3 arises from other DNA sequences in this sample as well. V gene TRBV27 combines with J gene TRBJ2-3; D gene uncertain. The CDR3 is made up of 12 amino acids. Germline V gene sequence: CDR1 MNHEY, CDR2 SMNVEV (reference sequence). V lost 0 bases and J 6 bases, leaving 4 bases between the germline ends. The chain's CDR3 is CASSLSGDTQYF. The DNA for the CDR3 is TGTGCCAGCAGTTTATCGGGCGATACGCAGTATTTT.

The gene calls are TRBV7-9 and TRBJ1-1, with D unresolved. The CDR3 runs to 12 residues. Trimming took 2 bases from V and 6 from J, leaving 7 bases between them. The germline CDR1 and CDR2 sequences are SEHNR and FQNEAQ (reference sequence). CDR3 sequence reads: CASSLMRAEAFF. CDR3 nucleotide sequence: TGTGCCAGCAGCTTAATGAGGGCTGAAGCTTTCTTT.

Turning to this clone: Other DNA sequences within the sample encode an identical CDR3. The J gene is TRBJ2-7, the V gene TRBV4-1, with D perhaps being TRBD1 or TRBD2 (5 bases each). V was clipped by 1 base and J by 2 bases, with 9 bases between them. Germline V lookup: CDR1 MGHRA, CDR2 YSYEKL. The CDR3 is made up of 14 amino acids. The CDR3 DNA reads as TGCGCCAGCAGCCAAGTAAGGGGAGCCTACGAGCAGTACTTC. Its translation: CASSQVRGAYEQYF.

For the CDR3, the DNA is TGTGCCAGCAGCCGCGGGGGAGCCGAGCAGTACTTC. Protein: CASSRGGAEQYF. This rearrangement joins TRBV6-5 to TRBJ2-7; the match to TRBD2 covers 7 bases. The junction had 5 bases not matched to a gene; V was cut back by 6 bases and J by 6 bases. The CDR3 is made up of 12 amino acids. The germline V gene encodes CDR1 MNHEY and CDR2 SVGAGI.

CDR3 protein: CASSPTRTGTNTGELFF. In DNA form, the CDR3 reads TGTGCCAGCAGCCCTACCCGGACAGGGACGAACACCGGGGAGCTGTTTTTT. This chain links TRBV11-2 with TRBJ2-2; 8 bases agree with TRBD1. Germline V CDR1 and CDR2: SGHAT, FQNNGV. V gave up 5 bases and J gave up 0 bases; unmatched junction bases: 8. The CDR3 is 17 residues long. The entire variable domain, with the rest obtained from reference TRBV11-2 and TRBJ2-2, is as follows: EAGVAQSPRYKIIEKRQSVAFWCNPISGHATLYWYQQILGQGPKLLIQFQNNGVVDDSQLPKDRFSAERLKGVDSTLKIQPAKLEDSAVYLCASSPTRTGTNTGELFFGEGSRLTVL.

The chain uses TRBV7-8 and TRBJ1-2; D not certain. Germline V gene data show CDR1 as SGHVS and CDR2 as FQNEAQ. The CDR3 is 17 amino acids. With 5 bases removed from V and 3 bases from J, the gap between germline ends came to 22 bases. As DNA, the CDR3 is TGTGCCAGCAGCAACGTGGGTCGTGGTCAGCGAGACTATGGCTACACCTTC. Protein: CASSNVGRGQRDYGYTF.

Comments on this clone: In the same sample, other DNA sequences code for this CDR3. V gene TRBV4-1 combines with J gene TRBJ2-7; the D gene could be TRBD1 or TRBD2 (7 bases each). This CDR3 spans 16 amino acids. CDR1 and CDR2 (germline): MGHRA, YSYEKL. V gave up 3 bases and J gave up 0 bases, with 15 bases separating them. The DNA of the CDR3 is TGCGCCAGCAGCCAGGAGGGAGGGGGCACCTCCTACGAGCAGTACTTC. Its protein is CASSQEGGGTSYEQYF.

The V and J genes are TRBV4-1 and TRBJ2-7; 12 bases map to TRBD2. The CDR3 has 15 amino acids. V gave up 3 bases and J gave up 2 bases; unmatched junction bases: 2. In germline, CDR1 is MGHRA, CDR2 YSYEKL. The CDR3 nucleotides read TGCGCCAGCAGCCATCGACTAGCGGGGGCCTACGAGCAGTACTTC. It translates to CASSHRLAGAYEQYF.

The chain has TRBV2 and TRBJ2-3; 7 bases line up with TRBD2. The germline V gene has CDR1 SNHLY and CDR2 FYNNEI. The CDR3 length is 14 residues. The ends lost 5 bases at V and 2 bases at J; junction bases unmatched: 4. The CDR3 is CASSKGTNTDTQYF. The CDR3 DNA reads as TGTGCCAGCAGTAAAGGGACTAACACAGATACGCAGTATTTT.

This clone has only a few counts. This sample includes further DNA sequences coding for the same CDR3. This chain joins TRBV7-9 and TRBJ2-7; a weak D match, TRBD1 (5 bases). Germline V gene data show CDR1 as SEHNR and CDR2 as FQNEAQ (reference sequence). Trimming stripped 1 base from V and 6 bases from J, with 7 bases between. The CDR3 is 12 amino acids. The CDR3 sequence is CASSLGGAEQYF. The DNA of the CDR3 is TGTGCCAGCAGCTTAGGTGGGGCCGAGCAGTACTTC.

The gene calls are TRBV10-3 and TRBJ1-6, with 9 bases fitting TRBD1. Germline CDR1 and CDR2: ENHRY and SYGVKD. The junction had 8 bases not matched to a gene; V was cut back by 2 bases and J by 9 bases. There are 16 residues in the CDR3. CDR3 sequence (DNA): TGTGCCATCAGTGAGGGGACAGGGTCGGAAGGTTCACCCCTCCACTTT. Translating gives CAISEGTGSEGSPLHF.

The table lists this clone with a few counts. This sequence joins TRBV18 and TRBJ1-2; no clear D. The V gene's germline CDR1 is KGHSH and CDR2 LQKENI. This CDR3 spans 14 amino acids. V dropped 0 bases and J dropped 8 bases, with 13 bases sitting between them. CDR3 region: CASSPPADYRGYTF. In DNA, the CDR3 is TGTGCCAGCTCACCACCGGCAGATTACCGAGGCTACACCTTC.

The chain joins TRBV27 to TRBJ2-7; a possible D gene is TRBD1 (6 bases). This CDR3 region has 12 residues. Trimming stripped 10 bases from V and 7 bases from J, with 17 bases between. From germline, CDR1 is MNHEY and CDR2 SMNVEV (reference sequence). The CDR3 bases are TGTGCCACCAAGAGGGGGTCGGGGGAGCAGTACTTC. Its protein product is CATKRGSGEQYF.